The clone carrying this T cell receptor (beta chain) was seen a handful of times. What it recognizes is unknown. This record comes from a study of CD8 T cells in ankylosing spondylitis. Points from the study as a whole: The study looked at matched synovial fluid samples from ankylosing spondylitis patients. Disease-linked clones were reported to be significantly enriched there. Blood of patients with ankylosing spondylitis appeared to be characterized by a TCR beta motif of 8 or 9 highly homologous variants.

Quantitative 5'-RACE with molecular barcodes generated TCR beta libraries. TCRdb reanalysed the 5' RACE reads using MiXCR and keeps one entry per CDR3 protein. The data contain about 120,000 distinct CDR3 sequences, 12% to 15% of them seen just once; the ten biggest clones take up 2.5% to 3.5%. Sequencing used blood, either unsorted or a sorted T cell fraction (not recorded which). The receptor's source is a female donor with ankylosing spondylitis or in good health (not recorded which).

CDR3 region: CASSLTGGLRFGGSTEAFF. CDR3 sequence (DNA): TGCGCCAGCAGCTTGACAGGGGGCTTAAGATTTGGAGGTAGCACTGAAGCTTTCTTT. The V and J genes are TRBV5-1 and TRBJ1-1; TRBD1 matches 9 bases. Trimming took 1 base from V and 4 from J; bases not matched to a gene: 17. Germline V gene sequence: CDR1 SGHRS, CDR2 YFSETQ. The CDR3 covers 19 residues. Variable domain in full (rest from reference TRBV5-1 and TRBJ1-1): KAGVTQTPRYLIKTRGQQVTLSCSPISGHRSVSWYQQTPGQGLQFLFEYFSETQRNKGNFPGRFSGRQFSNSRSEMNVSTLELGDSALYLCASSLTGGLRFGGSTEAFFGQGTRLTVV.